This TCR beta chain was found in a study of HIV-infected patients and healthy controls. Reverse transcription used 450 to 500 ng RNA and constant-region primers for alpha and beta. Alpha and beta chain libraries were made separately by chain-specific third strand synthesis with multiplexing indices. One entry per CDR3 protein, called by TCRdb with MiXCR from the 5' RACE reads. The top ten hold around 30% of the sample, which has more than 9,000 distinct CDR3 sequences, roughly 5.7% seen once. Antiretroviral therapy had run roughly three months, about 14 weeks, before follow-up blood collection. All unsorted peripheral T cells were captured because whole blood was used without fractionation. RNA came from 2.5 to 3 ml of peripheral blood. V lost 0 bases and J lost 1, with 9 bases in between. This CDR3 is 15 amino acids long. Germline CDR1 SGHRS, CDR2 YFSETQ. Many counts were recorded for this clonotype. The antigen is undetermined.

Study observations and caveats: Slight age and sex differences between study cohorts did not explain the diversity differences. Healthy controls carried many MAIT alpha-chain CDR3s, while HIV+ repertoires had few.

The receptor was isolated from an adult with HIV infection. The donor label of this sample is uncertain. The chain couples TRBV5-1 to TRBJ2-3; tentative D call: TRBD2 (6 bases). The source material was blood, sampled during antiretroviral therapy. CDR3 DNA: TGCGCCAGCAGCTTGGCCGGCGGGGGCACAGATACGCAGTATTTT. It translates to CASSLAGGGTDTQYF.